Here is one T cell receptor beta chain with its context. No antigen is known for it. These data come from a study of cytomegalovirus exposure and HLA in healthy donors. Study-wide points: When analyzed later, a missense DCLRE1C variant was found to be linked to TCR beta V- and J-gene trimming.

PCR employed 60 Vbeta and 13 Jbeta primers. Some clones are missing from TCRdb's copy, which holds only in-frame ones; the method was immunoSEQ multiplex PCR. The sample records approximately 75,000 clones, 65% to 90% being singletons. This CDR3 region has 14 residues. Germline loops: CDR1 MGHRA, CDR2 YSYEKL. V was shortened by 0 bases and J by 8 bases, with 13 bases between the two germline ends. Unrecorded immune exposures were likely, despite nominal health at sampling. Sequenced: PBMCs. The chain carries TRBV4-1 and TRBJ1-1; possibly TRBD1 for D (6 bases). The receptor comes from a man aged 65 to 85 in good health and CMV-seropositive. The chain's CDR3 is CASSQDQGPREAFF. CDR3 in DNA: TGCGCCAGCAGCCAAGATCAGGGGCCAAGAGAAGCTTTCTTT.